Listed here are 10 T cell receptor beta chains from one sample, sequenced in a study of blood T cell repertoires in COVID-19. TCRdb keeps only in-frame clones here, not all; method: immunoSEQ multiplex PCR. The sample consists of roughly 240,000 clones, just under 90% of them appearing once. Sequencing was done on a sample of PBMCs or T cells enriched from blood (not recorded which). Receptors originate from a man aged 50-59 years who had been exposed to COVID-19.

The CDR3 sequence: CASSPDSRNSPLHF. The CDR3 nucleotides are TGTGCCAGTAGTCCTGACAGTCGTAATTCACCCCTCCACTTT. This rearrangement joins TRBV19 to TRBJ1-6; D is perhaps TRBD1 (5 bases). This CDR3 has 14 residues. V was clipped by 5 bases and J by 6 bases, with 11 bases between them. The V gene's germline CDR1 is LNHDA and CDR2 SQIVND (reference sequence).

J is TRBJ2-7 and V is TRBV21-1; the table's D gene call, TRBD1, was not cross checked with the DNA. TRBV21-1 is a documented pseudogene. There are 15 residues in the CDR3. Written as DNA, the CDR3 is TGTGCCAGCAGCAAAAACAGGGATAACACCTACGAGCAGTACTTC. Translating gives CASSKNRDNTYEQYF.

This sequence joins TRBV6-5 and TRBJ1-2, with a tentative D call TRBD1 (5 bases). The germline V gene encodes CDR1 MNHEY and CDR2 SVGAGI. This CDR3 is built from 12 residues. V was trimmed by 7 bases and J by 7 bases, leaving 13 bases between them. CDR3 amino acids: CASTPQGAGYTF. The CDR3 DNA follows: TGTGCCAGCACCCCCCAGGGCGCTGGCTACACCTTC.

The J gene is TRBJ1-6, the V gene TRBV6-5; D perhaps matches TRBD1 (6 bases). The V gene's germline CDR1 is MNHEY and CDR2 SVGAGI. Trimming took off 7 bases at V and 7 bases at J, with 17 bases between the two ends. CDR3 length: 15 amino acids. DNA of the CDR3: TGTGCCAGCACGCAAAAGGGACACGGGAATTCACCCCTCCACTTT. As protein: CASTQKGHGNSPLHF.

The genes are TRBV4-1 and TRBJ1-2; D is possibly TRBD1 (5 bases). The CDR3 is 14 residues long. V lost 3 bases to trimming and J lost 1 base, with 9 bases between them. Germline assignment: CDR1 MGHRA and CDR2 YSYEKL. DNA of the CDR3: TGCGCCAGCAGCCAGGAGACAGATAACTATGGCTACACCTTC. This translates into CASSQETDNYGYTF.

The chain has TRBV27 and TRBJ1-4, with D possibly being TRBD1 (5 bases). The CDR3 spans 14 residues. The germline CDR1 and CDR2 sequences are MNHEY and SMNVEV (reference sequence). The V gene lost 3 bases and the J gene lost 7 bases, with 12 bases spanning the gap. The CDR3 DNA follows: TGTGCCAGCAGTTTCGGAGGGGCAGGTGAAAAACTGTTTTTT. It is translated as CASSFGGAGEKLFF.

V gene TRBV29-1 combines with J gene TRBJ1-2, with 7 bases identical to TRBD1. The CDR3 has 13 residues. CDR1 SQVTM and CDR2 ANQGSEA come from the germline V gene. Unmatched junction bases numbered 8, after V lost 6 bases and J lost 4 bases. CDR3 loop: CSVATGIGYGYTF. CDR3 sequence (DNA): TGCAGCGTGGCGACAGGGATAGGCTATGGCTACACCTTC.

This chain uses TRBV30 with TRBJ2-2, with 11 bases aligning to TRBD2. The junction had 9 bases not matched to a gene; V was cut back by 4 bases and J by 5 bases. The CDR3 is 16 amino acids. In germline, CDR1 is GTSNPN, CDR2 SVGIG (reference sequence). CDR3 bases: TGTGCCTGGATCGCTAGCGGGAGGATTTGGACCGGGGAGCTGTTTTTT. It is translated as CAWIASGRIWTGELFF.

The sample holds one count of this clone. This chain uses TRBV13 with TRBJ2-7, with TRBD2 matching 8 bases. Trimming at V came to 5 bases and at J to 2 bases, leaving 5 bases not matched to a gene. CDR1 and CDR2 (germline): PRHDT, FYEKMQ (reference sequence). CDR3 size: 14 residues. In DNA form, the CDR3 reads TGTGCCAGCAGCCCGGGGGGGAGGCCCTACGAGCAGTACGTC. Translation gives CASSPGGRPYEQYV.

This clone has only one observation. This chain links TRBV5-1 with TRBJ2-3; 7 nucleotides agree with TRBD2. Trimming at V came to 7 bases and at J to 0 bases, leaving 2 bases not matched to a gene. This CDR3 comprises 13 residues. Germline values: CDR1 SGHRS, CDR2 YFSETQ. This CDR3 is CASSGGSTDTQYF. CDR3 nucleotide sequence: TGCGCCAGCTCGGGGGGTAGCACAGATACGCAGTATTTT.